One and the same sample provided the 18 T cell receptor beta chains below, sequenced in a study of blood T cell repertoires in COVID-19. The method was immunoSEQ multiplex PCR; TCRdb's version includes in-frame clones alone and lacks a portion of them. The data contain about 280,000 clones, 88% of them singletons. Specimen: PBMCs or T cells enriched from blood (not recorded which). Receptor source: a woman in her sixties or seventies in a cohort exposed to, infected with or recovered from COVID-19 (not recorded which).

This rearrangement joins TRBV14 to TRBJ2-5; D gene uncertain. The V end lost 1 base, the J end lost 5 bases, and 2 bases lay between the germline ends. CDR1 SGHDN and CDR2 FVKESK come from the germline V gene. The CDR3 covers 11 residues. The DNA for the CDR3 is TGTGCCAGCAGCCAAGCGGAGACCCAGTACTTC. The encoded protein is CASSQAETQYF.

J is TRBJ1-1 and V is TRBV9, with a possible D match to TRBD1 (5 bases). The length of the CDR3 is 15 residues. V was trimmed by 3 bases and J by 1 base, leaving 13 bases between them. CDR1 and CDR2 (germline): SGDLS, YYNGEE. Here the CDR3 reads CASSAGHLKNTEAFF. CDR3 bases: TGTGCCAGCAGCGCAGGACACTTAAAGAACACTGAAGCTTTCTTT.

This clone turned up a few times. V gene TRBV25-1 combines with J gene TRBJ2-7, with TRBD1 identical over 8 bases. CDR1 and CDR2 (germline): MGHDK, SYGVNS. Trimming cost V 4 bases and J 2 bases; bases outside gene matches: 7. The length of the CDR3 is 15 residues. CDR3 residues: CASSGAGQAAYEQYF. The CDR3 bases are TGTGCCAGCAGTGGCGCGGGACAGGCGGCCTACGAGCAGTACTTC.

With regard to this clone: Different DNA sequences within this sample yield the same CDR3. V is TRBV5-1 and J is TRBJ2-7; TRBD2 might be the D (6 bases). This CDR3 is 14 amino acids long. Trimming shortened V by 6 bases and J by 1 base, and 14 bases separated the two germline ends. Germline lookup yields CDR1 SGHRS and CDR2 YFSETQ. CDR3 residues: CASNPDRGSYEQYF. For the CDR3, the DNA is TGCGCCAGCAACCCCGACCGGGGGTCCTACGAGCAGTACTTC.

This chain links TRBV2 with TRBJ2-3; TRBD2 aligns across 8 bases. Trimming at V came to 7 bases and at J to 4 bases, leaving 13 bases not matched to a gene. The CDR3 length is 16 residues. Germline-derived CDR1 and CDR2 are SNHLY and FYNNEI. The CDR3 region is CASTGMRAGDADTQYF. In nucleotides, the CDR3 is TGTGCCAGCACCGGAATGCGAGCGGGAGACGCAGATACGCAGTATTTT.

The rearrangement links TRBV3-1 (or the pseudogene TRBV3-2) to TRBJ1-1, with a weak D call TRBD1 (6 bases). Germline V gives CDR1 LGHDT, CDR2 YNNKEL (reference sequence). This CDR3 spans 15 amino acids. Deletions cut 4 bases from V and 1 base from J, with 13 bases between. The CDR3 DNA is TGTGCCAGCAGCCGGACCGGGACATCGAACACTGAAGCTTTCTTT. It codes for CASSRTGTSNTEAFF.

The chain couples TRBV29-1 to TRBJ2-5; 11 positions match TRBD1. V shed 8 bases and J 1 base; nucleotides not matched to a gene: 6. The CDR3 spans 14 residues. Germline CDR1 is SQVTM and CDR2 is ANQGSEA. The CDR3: CSFYGTGGQETQYF. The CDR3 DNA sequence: TGCAGCTTCTATGGGACAGGGGGCCAAGAGACCCAGTACTTC.

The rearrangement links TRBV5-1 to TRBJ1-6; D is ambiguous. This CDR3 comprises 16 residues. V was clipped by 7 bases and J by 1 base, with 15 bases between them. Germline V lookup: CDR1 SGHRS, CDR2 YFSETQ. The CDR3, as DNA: TGCGCCAGCCGGTTTAATGAGGCTTCCTATAATTCACCCCTCCACTTT. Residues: CASRFNEASYNSPLHF.

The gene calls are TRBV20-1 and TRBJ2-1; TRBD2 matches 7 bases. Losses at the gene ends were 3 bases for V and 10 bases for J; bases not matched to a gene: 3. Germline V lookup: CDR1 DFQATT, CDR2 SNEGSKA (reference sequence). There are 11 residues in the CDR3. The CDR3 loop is CSASRREEQFF. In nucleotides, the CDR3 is TGCAGTGCTAGCCGGCGGGAGGAGCAGTTCTTC.

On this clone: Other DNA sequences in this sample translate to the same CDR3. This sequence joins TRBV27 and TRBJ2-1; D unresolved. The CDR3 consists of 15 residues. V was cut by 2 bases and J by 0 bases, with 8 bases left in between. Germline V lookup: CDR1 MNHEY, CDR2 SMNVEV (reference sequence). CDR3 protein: CASSLGASSYNEQFF. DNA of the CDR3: TGTGCCAGCAGTTTAGGTGCGAGCTCCTACAATGAGCAGTTCTTC.

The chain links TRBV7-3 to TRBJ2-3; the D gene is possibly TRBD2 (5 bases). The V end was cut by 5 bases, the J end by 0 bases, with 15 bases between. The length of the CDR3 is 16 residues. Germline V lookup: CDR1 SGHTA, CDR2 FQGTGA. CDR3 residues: CASSPSLATSTDTQYF. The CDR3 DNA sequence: TGTGCCAGCAGCCCGAGCTTAGCGACTAGCACAGATACGCAGTATTTT.

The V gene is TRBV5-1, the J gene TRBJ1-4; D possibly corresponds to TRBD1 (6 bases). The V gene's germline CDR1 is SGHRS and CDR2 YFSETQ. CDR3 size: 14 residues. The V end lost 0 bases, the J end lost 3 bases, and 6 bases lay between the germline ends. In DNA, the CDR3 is TGCGCCAGCAGCTTGGACAGGGCTAATGAAAAACTGTTTTTT. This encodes CASSLDRANEKLFF.

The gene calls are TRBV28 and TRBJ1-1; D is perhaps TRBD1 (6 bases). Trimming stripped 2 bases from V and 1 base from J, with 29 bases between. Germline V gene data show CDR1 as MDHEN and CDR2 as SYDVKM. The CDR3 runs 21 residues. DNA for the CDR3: TGTGCCAGCAGTTTAGAAACAAGGAGGGGGGGTACTTGGTTTCGGAACACTGAAGCTTTCTTT. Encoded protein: CASSLETRRGGTWFRNTEAFF. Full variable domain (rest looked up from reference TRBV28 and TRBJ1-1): DVKVTQSSRYLVKRTGEKVFLECVQDMDHENMFWYRQDPGLGLRLIYFSYDVKMKEKGDIPEGYSVSREKKERFSLILESASTNQTSMYLCASSLETRRGGTWFRNTEAFFGQGTRLTVV.

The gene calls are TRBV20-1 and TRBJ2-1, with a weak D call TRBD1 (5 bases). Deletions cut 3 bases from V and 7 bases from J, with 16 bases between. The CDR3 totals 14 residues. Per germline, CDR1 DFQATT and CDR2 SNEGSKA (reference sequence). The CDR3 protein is CSASGRAMANEQFF. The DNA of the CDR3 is TGCAGTGCTAGTGGCAGGGCGATGGCAAATGAGCAGTTCTTC.

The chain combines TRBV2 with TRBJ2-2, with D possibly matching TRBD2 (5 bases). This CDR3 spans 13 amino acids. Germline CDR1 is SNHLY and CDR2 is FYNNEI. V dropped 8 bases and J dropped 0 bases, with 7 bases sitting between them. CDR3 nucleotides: TGTGCCAGCCGACTATCGAACACCGGGGAGCTGTTTTTT. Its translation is CASRLSNTGELFF.

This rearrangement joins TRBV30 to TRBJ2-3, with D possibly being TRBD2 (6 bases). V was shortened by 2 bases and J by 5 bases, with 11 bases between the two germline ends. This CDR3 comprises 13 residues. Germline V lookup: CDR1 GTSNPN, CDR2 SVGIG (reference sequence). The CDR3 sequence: CAWSRGILDTQYF. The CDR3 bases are TGTGCCTGGAGTCGGGGGATTTTAGATACGCAGTATTTT. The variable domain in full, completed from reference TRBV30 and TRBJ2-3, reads SQTIHQWPATLVQPVGSPLSLECTVEGTSNPNLYWYRQAAGRGLQLLFYSVGIGQISSEVPQNLSASRPQDRQFILSSKKLLLSDSGFYLCAWSRGILDTQYFGPGTRLTVL.

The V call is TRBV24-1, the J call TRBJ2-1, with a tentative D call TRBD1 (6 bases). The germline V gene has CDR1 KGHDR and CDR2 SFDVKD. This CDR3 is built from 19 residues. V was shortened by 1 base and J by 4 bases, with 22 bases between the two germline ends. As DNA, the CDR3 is TGTGCCACCAGTGATTTACCCCGCGGTAGGGGGAAATCATACAATGAGCAGTTCTTC. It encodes CATSDLPRGRGKSYNEQFF.

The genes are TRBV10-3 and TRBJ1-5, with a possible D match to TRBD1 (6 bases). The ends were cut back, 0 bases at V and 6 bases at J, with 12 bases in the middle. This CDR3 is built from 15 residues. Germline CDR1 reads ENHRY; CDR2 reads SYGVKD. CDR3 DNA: TGTGCCATCAGTGAGTCGACGGGACAATTTCAGCCCCAGCATTTT. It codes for CAISESTGQFQPQHF.